This entry lists 5 T cell receptor beta chains sequenced from one sample in a study of blood T cell repertoires in COVID-19. Assay used: immunoSEQ multiplex PCR; TCRdb lists only in-frame clones, some missing. The sample lists 90,000 to 140,000 clones; about three quarters were seen once. The sequenced material came from peripheral blood. The receptor set was obtained from an older woman with acute or convalescent COVID-19.

CDR3 DNA: TGTGCCAGACTAGAGGGTTTCAGCAATCAGCCCCAGCATTTT. It translates to CARLEGFSNQPQHF. The V gene is TRBV6-4, the J gene TRBJ1-5, with D unresolved. The V gene lost 9 bases and the J gene lost 1 base, with 13 bases spanning the gap. Germline CDR1 and CDR2: MRHNA and SNTAGT. The CDR3 covers 14 residues.

This rearrangement joins TRBV9 to TRBJ2-3; TRBD2 matches at 8 bases. The CDR3 totals 16 residues. The germline CDR1 and CDR2 sequences are SGDLS and YYNGEE. Trimming took 0 bases from V and 0 from J; bases not matched to a gene: 3. CDR3 residues: CASSVVGGGSTDTQYF. In DNA, the CDR3 is TGTGCCAGCAGCGTAGTGGGCGGGGGGAGCACAGATACGCAGTATTTT.

This rearrangement joins TRBV28 to TRBJ2-5; 7 nucleotides agree with TRBD2. The CDR3 loop spans 14 amino acids. The V segment lost 1 base and the J segment 9 bases; nucleotides outside the gene matches: 8. Germline-derived CDR1 and CDR2 are MDHEN and SYDVKM. For the CDR3, the DNA is TGTGCCAGCAGTTTATTTACAGGCCGGGAGGCCCAGTACTTC. Its protein product is CASSLFTGREAQYF.

This clone was recorded only once. The CDR3 DNA reads as TGTGCCCGAGGAGACAGGGGGAACACTGAAGCTTTCTTT. As protein: CARGDRGNTEAFF. The chain combines TRBV30 with TRBJ1-1, with 8 bases fitting TRBD1. This CDR3 comprises 13 residues. J lost 1 base, V lost 8 bases, and 6 bases had no gene match. CDR1 and CDR2 from the germline V gene are GTSNPN and SVGIG (reference sequence).

This clone was counted a few times. The chain combines TRBV11-3 with TRBJ2-3; 7 nucleotides match TRBD1. The CDR3 has 12 residues. Germline values: CDR1 SGHNT, CDR2 YENEEA. V trimming: 6 bases; J trimming: 9 bases; junction bases outside the gene matches: 6. The CDR3: CASSIQGNTQYF. CDR3 DNA: TGTGCCAGCAGTATACAGGGGAACACGCAGTATTTT.